Each of the 16 T cell receptor beta chains below was sequenced from the same sample in a study of identical twins. Via MiXCR, TCRdb re-called the 5' RACE reads, giving one row per CDR3 protein. The table lists 1.5 million to 2 million distinct CDR3 sequences, about 31% of them singletons, with about 0.27% in the top ten. The sequenced sample was cord blood. The receptors stem from a newborn girl in good health.

V gene TRBV28 combines with J gene TRBJ2-1; D is unresolved. The V and J ends lost 3 bases and 5 bases respectively, with 11 bases between them. The germline V gene encodes CDR1 MDHEN and CDR2 SYDVKM. This CDR3 contains 14 residues. CDR3 protein: CASSFRRGNNEQFF. CDR3 DNA: TGTGCCAGCAGTTTTCGTAGAGGCAACAATGAGCAGTTCTTC.

As concerns this clonotype: Just one base apart from a much larger clone, this may be a read error. The chain carries TRBV20-1 and TRBJ2-1, with 11 bases identical to TRBD2. The J call may not be correct, given that the DNA end is closer to TRBJ2-7. Germline CDR1 and CDR2: DFQATT and SNEGSKA (reference sequence). The CDR3 is 12 residues long. The CDR3 spells CRGLAENNEQYF. For the CDR3, the DNA is TGCAGGGGACTAGCGGAGAACAATGAGCAGTACTTC.

The V and J genes are TRBV3-1 and TRBJ2-4; TRBD2 might be the D (5 bases). The V end was cut by 0 bases, the J end by 3 bases, with 18 bases between. The CDR3 contains 18 residues. Germline CDR1 and CDR2: LGHDT and YNNKEL (reference sequence). As DNA, the CDR3 is TGTGCCAGCAGCCAAGAAGGAGGAAGGTCTTGGGGCAAAAACATTCAGTACTTC. Translating it yields CASSQEGGRSWGKNIQYF.

The rearrangement joins TRBV4-2 to TRBJ2-1, with 12 bases that match TRBD2. The CDR3 covers 15 residues. Germline CDR1 reads LGHNA; CDR2 reads YNFKEQ. The junction had 5 bases not matched to a gene; V was cut back by 6 bases and J by 5 bases. The chain's CDR3 is CASRLAGGPNNEQFF. The CDR3 DNA sequence: TGTGCCAGCAGGCTAGCGGGGGGGCCGAACAATGAGCAGTTCTTC.

This clonotype was found a few times. The chain uses TRBV6-5 and TRBJ2-7; 10 bases line up with TRBD2. Germline V CDR1 and CDR2: MNHEY, SVGAGI. The CDR3 is 15 amino acids. Trimming took 2 bases from V and 1 from J; bases not matched to a gene: 2. CDR3 amino acids: CASSYVAGGSYEQYF. CDR3 coding DNA: TGTGCCAGCAGTTACGTAGCGGGAGGATCCTACGAGCAGTACTTC.

This chain uses TRBV2 with TRBJ1-2; 10 bases fit TRBD1. The CDR3 runs 14 residues. Germline assignment: CDR1 SNHLY and CDR2 FYNNEI. Trimming removed 7 bases from V and 5 bases from J; junction bases left unmatched: 7. The CDR3 sequence: CASISWGQGYGYTF. The CDR3 DNA reads as TGTGCCAGCATCTCTTGGGGACAGGGGTATGGCTACACCTTC.

V and J are TRBV10-3 and TRBJ2-1; 15 bases fit TRBD2. The V and J ends lost 6 bases and 4 bases, in that order; junction bases with no gene match: 7. This CDR3 spans 17 amino acids. Germline V gene data show CDR1 as ENHRY and CDR2 as SYGVKD. CDR3 DNA: TGTGCCATCAGCGTCGGGACTAGCGGGGGGACTTACAATGAGCAGTTCTTC. The encoded protein is CAISVGTSGGTYNEQFF.

V gene TRBV5-5 combines with J gene TRBJ2-7, with a weak D call TRBD2 (6 bases). Trimming took off 4 bases at V and 4 bases at J, with 18 bases between the two ends. The CDR3 runs 15 residues. The germline V gene encodes CDR1 SGHKS and CDR2 YYEKEE (reference sequence). CDR3 region: CASSPRSAGRYEQYF. The DNA for the CDR3 is TGTGCCAGCAGCCCTAGGTCGGCGGGGCGGTACGAGCAGTACTTC.

This clonotype showed up just once. The chain joins TRBV19 to TRBJ1-2, with D perhaps TRBD1 (5 bases). The germline V gene encodes CDR1 LNHDA and CDR2 SQIVND (reference sequence). The CDR3 covers 14 residues. Between the trimmed V and J ends, which lost 7 bases and 4 bases, there was a span of 16 bases. Here the CDR3 reads CASTPDAGPYGYTF. The CDR3 bases are TGTGCCAGTACCCCGGACGCAGGGCCCTATGGCTACACCTTC.

The sample holds a few counts of this clonotype. V gene TRBV20-1 combines with J gene TRBJ1-2, with D possibly matching TRBD1 (6 bases). Germline V lookup: CDR1 DFQATT, CDR2 SNEGSKA (reference sequence). The V and J ends lost 6 bases and 6 bases respectively, with 17 bases between them. CDR3 length: 13 residues. The CDR3 DNA reads as TGCAGTGCCACACCGAGCAGGGGCGATGGCTACACCTTC. It is translated as CSATPSRGDGYTF.

The chain employs TRBV30 and TRBJ1-2, with a tentative D call TRBD1 (6 bases). The CDR3 length is 14 residues. The V end was cut by 2 bases, the J end by 8 bases, with 18 bases between. Germline values: CDR1 GTSNPN, CDR2 SVGIG (reference sequence). The CDR3 loop reads CAWSLGHKSFGYTF. The DNA of the CDR3 is TGTGCCTGGAGTCTGGGACACAAGTCCTTCGGCTACACCTTC.

This clonotype was seen only once. The V and J genes are TRBV5-1 and TRBJ1-1, with D unclear. The germline V gene has CDR1 SGHRS and CDR2 YFSETQ. V was clipped by 0 bases and J by 5 bases, with 20 bases between them. The CDR3 sequence is 17 residues long. The CDR3 loop is CASSLAPGQYERTEAFF. The CDR3 DNA reads as TGCGCCAGCAGCTTGGCCCCCGGCCAGTATGAGAGGACTGAAGCTTTCTTT.

This clonotype was seen a handful of times. J is TRBJ2-7 and V is TRBV7-9; D may be TRBD2 (5 bases). V lost 5 bases and J 0 bases, leaving 11 bases between the germline ends. The CDR3 has 14 residues. Germline V gives CDR1 SEHNR, CDR2 FQNEAQ (reference sequence). CDR3 region: CASSPKGLSYEQYF. CDR3 DNA: TGTGCCAGCAGCCCTAAAGGACTCTCCTACGAGCAGTACTTC.

This chain links TRBV24-1 with TRBJ1-1, with 8 bases matching TRBD1. This CDR3 has 15 residues. J gave up 3 bases and V 3 bases, and 5 bases lay outside the gene matches. CDR1 and CDR2 from the germline V gene are KGHDR and SFDVKD. The CDR3 coding sequence is TGTGCCACCAGTGATAACACGGGACAGGACACTGAAGCTTTCTTT. This sequence encodes CATSDNTGQDTEAFF.

This clonotype was seen more than once but under ten times. This rearrangement joins TRBV7-9 to TRBJ1-1; D is uncertain. V was pared by 5 bases and J by 3 bases, with 7 bases between. This CDR3 is 12 amino acids long. Germline loops: CDR1 SEHNR, CDR2 FQNEAQ (reference sequence). For the CDR3, the DNA is TGTGCCAGCAGCAGGGTCCACACTGAAGCTTTCTTT. This gives the protein CASSRVHTEAFF.

There are a few counts of this clonotype. The CDR3 loop is CASSLVREDSPLHF. The CDR3 nucleotides read TGTGCCAGCAGTTTAGTCAGGGAGGATTCACCCCTCCACTTT. The chain carries TRBV28 and TRBJ1-6; TRBD1 is a possible D gene (5 bases). The V end lost 2 bases, the J end lost 8 bases, and 10 bases lay between the germline ends. The CDR3 length is 14 residues. Germline V gene sequence: CDR1 MDHEN, CDR2 SYDVKM.